Listed here are 17 T cell receptor beta chains from one sample, sequenced in a study of blood T cell repertoires in COVID-19. The method was immunoSEQ multiplex PCR; TCRdb's version includes in-frame clones alone and lacks a portion of them. The repertoire holds 150,000 to 200,000 clones, with approximately 84% as singletons. The sample consisted of PBMCs or T cells enriched from blood (not recorded which). These receptors came from a woman in her 40s with acute COVID-19.

The V and J genes are TRBV7-2 and TRBJ2-1; possible D gene TRBD2, 6 bases. Germline assignment: CDR1 SGHTA and CDR2 FQGNSA. The CDR3 covers 16 residues. V gave up 5 bases and J gave up 7 bases, with 21 bases separating them. The CDR3 DNA follows: TGTGCCAGCAGCCCCCAGGTCCGGAGGGCCGGTAATGAGCAGTTCTTC. It codes for CASSPQVRRAGNEQFF.

The chain has TRBV29-1 and TRBJ2-3, with 15 bases matching TRBD2. J lost 4 bases, V lost 7 bases, and 6 bases had no gene match. The CDR3 extends over 15 amino acids. Germline loops: CDR1 SQVTM, CDR2 ANQGSEA. The CDR3 DNA reads TGCAGCGCCGGACTAGCGGGAGGGCCAGCAGATACGCAGTATTTT. The encoded protein is CSAGLAGGPADTQYF.

The genes are TRBV2 and TRBJ2-2, with a possible D match to TRBD2 (6 bases). The CDR3 covers 15 residues. Germline CDR1 reads SNHLY; CDR2 reads FYNNEI. Trimming removed 8 bases at V and 1 base at J, with 14 bases between. CDR3 protein: CASAGTRQNTGELFF. Written as DNA, the CDR3 is TGTGCCAGCGCAGGGACTCGGCAGAACACCGGGGAGCTGTTTTTT.

This clone has only a few counts. The J gene is TRBJ1-2, the V gene TRBV11-2, with 7 positions matching TRBD1. V trimming: 5 bases; J trimming: 6 bases; junction bases outside the gene matches: 6. The CDR3 extends over 13 amino acids. Germline CDR1 SGHAT, CDR2 FQNNGV. In nucleotides, the CDR3 is TGTGCCAGCAGCCCTCGGGGACAGAATGGCTACACCTTC. Translated: CASSPRGQNGYTF.

The V and J genes are TRBV4-1 and TRBJ1-1; no definite D call. V was trimmed by 4 bases and J by 0 bases, leaving 9 bases between them. This CDR3 is built from 14 residues. Germline V gene sequence: CDR1 MGHRA, CDR2 YSYEKL. CDR3 in amino acids: CASSLEVVNTEAFF. CDR3 sequence (DNA): TGCGCCAGCAGCCTGGAGGTGGTGAACACTGAAGCTTTCTTT.

This chain uses TRBV5-1 with TRBJ2-1, with 8 bases matching TRBD2. V was pared by 2 bases and J by 9 bases, with 13 bases of the junction left unmatched. The CDR3 covers 16 residues. Germline loops: CDR1 SGHRS, CDR2 YFSETQ. The CDR3 DNA sequence: TGCGCCAGCAGCTTCGAAGGGACTAGACCTCTGAGTGAGCAGTTCTTC. Amino acids: CASSFEGTRPLSEQFF.

V and J are TRBV7-2 and TRBJ2-2; TRBD2 is a possible D gene (5 bases). V was shortened by 5 bases and J by 9 bases, with 19 bases between the two germline ends. The CDR3 covers 15 residues. CDR1 and CDR2 (germline): SGHTA, FQGNSA. The CDR3 region is CASSPGAAAGRELFF. The CDR3 DNA sequence: TGTGCCAGCAGCCCCGGAGCGGCAGCTGGAAGGGAGCTGTTTTTT.

The chain uses TRBV6-1 and TRBJ2-1, with D unclear. Trimming removed 2 bases at V and 4 bases at J, with 15 bases between. This CDR3 region has 16 residues. CDR1 and CDR2 from the germline V gene are MNHNS and SASEGT. The CDR3 reads CASSELRLDLYNEQFF. The DNA of the CDR3 is TGTGCCAGCAGTGAACTCCGCCTTGACTTGTACAATGAGCAGTTCTTC.

The genes are TRBV2 and TRBJ2-2, with D uncertain. Per the germline V gene, CDR1 is SNHLY and CDR2 is FYNNEI. Trimming removed 7 bases from V and 3 bases from J, with 12 bases in between. CDR3 size: 14 residues. CDR3 nucleotide sequence: TGTGCCAGCACCCCCGGCGGATACACCGGGGAGCTGTTTTTT. Its protein product is CASTPGGYTGELFF.

The CDR3 region has the DNA TGTGCCAGCAGTGCGGGGGACAGAAGCGAGCAGTACTTC. Translation: CASSAGDRSEQYF. This chain uses TRBV2 with TRBJ2-7, with D tentatively TRBD1 (7 bases). The CDR3 loop spans 13 amino acids. V lost 4 bases to trimming and J lost 6 bases, with 13 bases between them. The V gene's germline CDR1 is SNHLY and CDR2 FYNNEI.

This chain uses TRBV5-1 with TRBJ2-1; 12 nucleotides match TRBD2. This CDR3 has 17 amino acids. Trimming removed 3 bases from V and 7 bases from J; junction bases left unmatched: 11. Germline CDR1 reads SGHRS; CDR2 reads YFSETQ. In nucleotides, the CDR3 is TGCGCCAGCAGCTATCTAGCGGGAGGGCCCGGGAGTAATGAGCAGTTCTTC. As protein: CASSYLAGGPGSNEQFF.

This chain links TRBV6-1 with TRBJ1-2; no firm D call. V was shortened by 3 bases and J by 3 bases, with 5 bases between the two germline ends. This CDR3 is built from 12 residues. CDR1 and CDR2 (germline): MNHNS, SASEGT. As DNA, the CDR3 is TGTGCCAGCAGTGAGTCTCACTATGGCTACACCTTC. Protein product: CASSESHYGYTF.

DNA of the CDR3: TGTGCCAGCAGCGTAGCCGGGACTAGCGGAAGTGAGCAGTTCTTC. Translated: CASSVAGTSGSEQFF. The V gene is TRBV9, the J gene TRBJ2-1; 11 nucleotides align to TRBD2. The junction had 5 bases not matched to a gene; V was cut back by 0 bases and J by 9 bases. Germline V gene sequence: CDR1 SGDLS, CDR2 YYNGEE. The CDR3 covers 15 residues.

V and J are TRBV30 and TRBJ1-2, with TRBD1 matching over 8 bases. The CDR3 is 15 amino acids. The V gene end was trimmed by 1 base and the J gene end by 4 bases; junction bases not matched to a gene: 8. Germline-derived CDR1 and CDR2 are GTSNPN and SVGIG (reference sequence). The CDR3 DNA reads TGTGCCTGGAGTGCCAAAGACAGGGGTAGCTATGGCTACACCTTC. Encoded protein: CAWSAKDRGSYGYTF.

This chain uses TRBV7-9 with TRBJ2-7; TRBD1 matches at 9 bases. Germline assignment: CDR1 SEHNR and CDR2 FQNEAQ (reference sequence). There are 15 residues in the CDR3. V lost 3 bases and J lost 3; bases outside the gene matches: 6. CDR3 sequence reads: CASSFSRQGDYEQYF. The CDR3 DNA is TGTGCCAGCAGCTTTTCTAGACAGGGGGACTACGAGCAGTACTTC. Full variable domain (remainder filled in from reference TRBV7-9 and TRBJ2-7): DTGVSQNPRHKITKRGQNVTFRCDPISEHNRLYWYRQTLGQGPEFLTYFQNEAQLEKSRLLSDRFSAERPKGSFSTLEIQRTEQGDSAMYLCASSFSRQGDYEQYFGPGTRLTVT.

V gene TRBV6-4 combines with J gene TRBJ2-1; 9 nucleotides agree with TRBD2. Germline CDR1 reads MRHNA; CDR2 reads SNTAGT. The CDR3 is 15 residues long. Germline trimming cut 4 bases from V and 4 bases from J; bases unmatched to any gene: 5. DNA for the CDR3: TGTGCCAGCAGTGCTTCGACTAGCGGATACAATGAGCAGTTCTTC. It codes for CASSASTSGYNEQFF.

The chain recombines TRBV15 with TRBJ2-5, with D uncertain. V gave up 0 bases and J gave up 4 bases, with 15 bases separating them. This CDR3 contains 16 residues. CDR1 is LNHNV and CDR2 is YYDKDF in the germline V gene (reference sequence). In DNA, the CDR3 is TGTGCCACCAGCAGAGAGGGCAACCTGGGCGTAGAGACCCAGTACTTC. As protein: CATSREGNLGVETQYF.